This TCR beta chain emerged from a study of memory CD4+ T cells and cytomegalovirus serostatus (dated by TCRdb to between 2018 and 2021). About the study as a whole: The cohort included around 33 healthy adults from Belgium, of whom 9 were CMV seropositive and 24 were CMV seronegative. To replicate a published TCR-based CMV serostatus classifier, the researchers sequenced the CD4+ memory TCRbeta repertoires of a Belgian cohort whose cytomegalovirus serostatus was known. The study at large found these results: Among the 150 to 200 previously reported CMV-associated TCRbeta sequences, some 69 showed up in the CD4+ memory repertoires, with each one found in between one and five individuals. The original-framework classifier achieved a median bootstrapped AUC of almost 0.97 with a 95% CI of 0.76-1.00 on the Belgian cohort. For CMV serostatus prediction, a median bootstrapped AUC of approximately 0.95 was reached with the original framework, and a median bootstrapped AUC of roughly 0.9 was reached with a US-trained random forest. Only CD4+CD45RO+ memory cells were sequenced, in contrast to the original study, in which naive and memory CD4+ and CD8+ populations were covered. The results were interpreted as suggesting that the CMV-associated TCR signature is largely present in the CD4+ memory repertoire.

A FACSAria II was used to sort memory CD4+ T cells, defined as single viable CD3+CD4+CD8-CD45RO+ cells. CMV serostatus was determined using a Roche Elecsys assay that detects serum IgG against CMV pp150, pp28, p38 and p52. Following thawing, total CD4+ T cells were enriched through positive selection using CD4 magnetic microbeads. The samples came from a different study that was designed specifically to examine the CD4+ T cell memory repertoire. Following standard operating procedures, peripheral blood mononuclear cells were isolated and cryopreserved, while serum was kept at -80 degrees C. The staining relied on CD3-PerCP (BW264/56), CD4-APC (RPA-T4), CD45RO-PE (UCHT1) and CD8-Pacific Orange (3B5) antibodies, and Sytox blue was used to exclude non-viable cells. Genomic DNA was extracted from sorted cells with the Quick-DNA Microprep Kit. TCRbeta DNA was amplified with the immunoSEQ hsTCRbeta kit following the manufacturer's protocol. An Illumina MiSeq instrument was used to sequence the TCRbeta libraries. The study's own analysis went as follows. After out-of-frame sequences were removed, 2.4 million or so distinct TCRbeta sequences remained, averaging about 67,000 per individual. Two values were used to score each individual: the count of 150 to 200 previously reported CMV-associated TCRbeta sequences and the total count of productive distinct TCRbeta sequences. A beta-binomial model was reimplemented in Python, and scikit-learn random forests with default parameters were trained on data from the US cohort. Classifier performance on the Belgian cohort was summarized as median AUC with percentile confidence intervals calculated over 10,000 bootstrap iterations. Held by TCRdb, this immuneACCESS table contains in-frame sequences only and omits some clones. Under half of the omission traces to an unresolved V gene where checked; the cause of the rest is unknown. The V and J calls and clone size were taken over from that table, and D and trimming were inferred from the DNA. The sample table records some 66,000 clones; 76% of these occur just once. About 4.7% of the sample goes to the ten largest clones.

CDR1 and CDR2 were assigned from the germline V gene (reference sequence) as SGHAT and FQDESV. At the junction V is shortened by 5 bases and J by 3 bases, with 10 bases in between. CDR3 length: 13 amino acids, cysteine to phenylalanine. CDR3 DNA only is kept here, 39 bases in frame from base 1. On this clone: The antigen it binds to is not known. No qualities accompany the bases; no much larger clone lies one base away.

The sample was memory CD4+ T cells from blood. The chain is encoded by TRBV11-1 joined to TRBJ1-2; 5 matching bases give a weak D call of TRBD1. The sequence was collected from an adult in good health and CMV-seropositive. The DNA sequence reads TGTGCCAGCAGCGCAGGGCTTTACTATGGCTACACCTTC. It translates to CASSAGLYYGYTF.